The 9 T cell receptor beta chains given below trace back to one sample, sequenced in a study of blood T cell repertoires in COVID-19. This table comes from immunoSEQ multiplex PCR, and its TCRdb copy is limited to in-frame clones, with some not included. The data show under 400,000 clones, with more than 70% seen just once and over 3.5% held by the top ten. The sequencing sample was made of peripheral blood. The receptor set was obtained from a woman aged 60 to 75 with COVID-19, enrolled during active disease.

This clone was seen a few times. V usage is TRBV6-5 and J usage is TRBJ1-2; D remains ambiguous. Germline-derived CDR1 and CDR2 are MNHEY and SVGAGI. Trimming took 6 bases from V and 8 from J, leaving 16 bases between them. The CDR3 covers 13 residues. CDR3 loop: CASSMRGLRGYTF. The CDR3 DNA is TGTGCCAGCAGCATGAGAGGGCTTCGAGGCTACACCTTC.

The chain carries TRBV6-5 and TRBJ1-1; TRBD1 might be the D (6 bases). Trimming shortened V by 6 bases and J by 8 bases, and 19 bases separated the two germline ends. The CDR3 totals 14 residues. Germline CDR1 is MNHEY and CDR2 is SVGAGI. The CDR3 sequence is CASRKPGQFTEAFF. The CDR3 nucleotides read TGTGCCAGCAGAAAGCCGGGACAATTTACCGAAGCTTTCTTT.

The chain is built from TRBV28 and TRBJ2-2; the match to TRBD2 covers 10 bases. V gave up 5 bases and J gave up 7 bases; unmatched junction bases: 10. Looked up from germline, CDR1 is MDHEN and CDR2 is SYDVKM. This CDR3 has 16 residues. CDR3 in DNA: TGTGCCAGCAGTACGCTAAATCTAGCGGGGGACGGGGAGCTGTTTTTT. Its protein is CASSTLNLAGDGELFF.

The count of this clone is one. The chain carries TRBV18 and TRBJ2-7, with 10 bases aligning to TRBD2. This CDR3 is built from 15 residues. Germline CDR1 reads KGHSH; CDR2 reads LQKENI. V dropped 0 bases and J dropped 4; count of bases not matched to a gene: 3. The CDR3 spells CASSPPSGGAYEQYF. The CDR3 DNA reads TGTGCCAGCTCACCACCGAGCGGGGGGGCTTACGAGCAGTACTTC.

V gene TRBV5-1 combines with J gene TRBJ2-5; 13 bases are shared with TRBD2. V dropped 3 bases and J dropped 8; count of bases not matched to a gene: 4. The CDR3 is made up of 14 amino acids. Per germline, CDR1 SGHRS and CDR2 YFSETQ. CDR3 sequence: CASSWGTSGDTQYF. In DNA, the CDR3 is TGCGCCAGCAGCTGGGGGACTAGCGGGGACACCCAGTACTTC.

V gene TRBV5-5 combines with J gene TRBJ1-1, with TRBD1 matching over 11 bases. Germline V gives CDR1 SGHKS, CDR2 YYEKEE (reference sequence). V lost 2 bases and J lost 4; bases outside the gene matches: 16. CDR3 length: 19 amino acids. CDR3 protein: CASSFSDRGREFPGTEAFF. The CDR3 bases are TGTGCCAGCAGCTTCTCGGACAGGGGGCGCGAGTTCCCGGGCACTGAAGCTTTCTTT.

This chain joins TRBV5-6 and TRBJ1-3, with a possible D match to TRBD1 (5 bases). The CDR3 has 16 amino acids. Deletions cut 2 bases from V and 0 bases from J, with 12 bases between. Germline V gives CDR1 SGHDT, CDR2 YYEEEE. For the CDR3, the DNA is TGTGCCAGCAGCTTACTGGGGCCAAGCTCTGGAAACACCATATATTTT. Translation: CASSLLGPSSGNTIYF. The variable domain in full, with the rest retrieved from reference TRBV5-6 and TRBJ1-3, is DAGVTQSPTHLIKTRGQQVTLRCSPKSGHDTVSWYQQALGQGPQFIFQYYEEEERQRGNFPDRFSGHQFPNYSSELNVNALLLGDSALYLCASSLLGPSSGNTIYFGEGSWLTVV.

This chain joins TRBV14 and TRBJ2-1, with TRBD2 identical over 7 bases. CDR3 length equals 15 residues. The germline V gene has CDR1 SGHDN and CDR2 FVKESK. V lost 5 bases, J lost 9 bases, and 13 bases stayed unmatched. CDR3 sequence (DNA): TGTGCCAGCAGCGCTTTCAGCGGGGCTAGGACTGAGCAGTTCTTC. It codes for CASSAFSGARTEQFF. The whole variable domain, remainder taken from reference TRBV14 and TRBJ2-1, is EAGVTQFPSHSVIEKGQTVTLRCDPISGHDNLYWYRRVMGKEIKFLLHFVKESKQDESGMPNNRFLAERTGGTYSTLKVQPAELEDSGVYFCASSAFSGARTEQFFGPGTRLTVL.

The V call is TRBV6-5, the J call TRBJ1-2; TRBD1 agrees at 7 bases. The J segment lost 2 bases and the V segment lost 5 bases, leaving 5 bases of the junction unmatched. The CDR3 sequence is 14 residues long. Germline V gene lookup returns CDR1 MNHEY and CDR2 SVGAGI. The CDR3 coding sequence is TGTGCCAGCAGTCCACAGGGGTTGAACTATGGCTACACCTTC. It specifies CASSPQGLNYGYTF.